These 30 T cell receptor beta chains were all obtained from the same sample, sequenced in a study of shared clonotypes between healthy human individuals. Sequenced by immunoSEQ multiplex PCR; TCRdb stores in-frame clones only, minus some. This repertoire shows fewer than 400,000 clones, 74% found once; its top ten account for 10% to 13%. The sample taken for sequencing was memory CD4+ T cells sorted from blood. Stated subset: CD45RA-negative fraction. These receptors came from a man aged 25-40 years in good health.

The table lists this clone with a few counts. This chain links TRBV27 with TRBJ2-3; maybe TRBD2 (7 bases). Per germline, CDR1 MNHEY and CDR2 SMNVEV (reference sequence). The CDR3 contains 15 residues. Between the trimmed V and J ends, which lost 6 bases and 0 bases, there was a span of 13 bases. Written as DNA, the CDR3 is TGTGCCAGCAGGGGAGGGGGACGTAGCACAGATACGCAGTATTTT. Translated: CASRGGGRSTDTQYF.

This clone was counted a few times. The chain combines TRBV28 with TRBJ2-3; possible D gene TRBD2, 7 bases. CDR3 length: 16 amino acids. Trimming removed 6 bases at V and 4 bases at J, with 20 bases between. Germline CDR1 is MDHEN and CDR2 is SYDVKM. The CDR3 loop reads CASSRRSGGGADTQYF. In nucleotides, the CDR3 is TGTGCCAGCAGCCGCCGTAGCGGAGGGGGGGCAGATACGCAGTATTTT. The full variable domain, rest sourced from reference TRBV28 and TRBJ2-3, is DVKVTQSSRYLVKRTGEKVFLECVQDMDHENMFWYRQDPGLGLRLIYFSYDVKMKEKGDIPEGYSVSREKKERFSLILESASTNQTSMYLCASSRRSGGGADTQYFGPGTRLTVL.

The rearrangement uses TRBV27 and TRBJ2-3; 7 bases are a match to TRBD1. J lost 3 bases, V lost 3 bases, and 9 bases had no gene match. Germline loops: CDR1 MNHEY, CDR2 SMNVEV (reference sequence). The CDR3 covers 16 residues. CDR3 residues: CASSLVGMTGTDTQYF. CDR3 nucleotides: TGTGCCAGCAGTTTGGTTGGGATGACAGGGACAGATACGCAGTATTTT.

The chain links TRBV7-8 to TRBJ2-3; 15 bases line up with TRBD2. The germline gives CDR1 SGHVS, CDR2 FQNEAQ. The CDR3 extends over 16 amino acids. J was trimmed by 4 bases and V by 3 bases; bases with no gene match: 2. The CDR3: CASSFGLAGGADTQYF. Here the CDR3 DNA reads TGTGCCAGCAGCTTCGGACTAGCGGGAGGGGCAGATACGCAGTATTTT.

The chain recombines TRBV7-2 with TRBJ2-1; D is unclear. Trimming stripped 6 bases from V and 0 bases from J, with 12 bases between. The CDR3 sequence is 15 residues long. CDR1 is SGHTA and CDR2 is FQGNSA in the germline V gene. CDR3 nucleotides: TGTGCCAGCAGGTCGACCCGCCGCTCCTACAATGAGCAGTTCTTC. Translating it yields CASRSTRRSYNEQFF.

This clone came up a few times. The V and J genes are TRBV28 and TRBJ1-2, with TRBD1 as a possible D gene (5 bases). V gave up 5 bases and J gave up 8 bases, with 15 bases separating them. Looked up from germline, CDR1 is MDHEN and CDR2 is SYDVKM. This CDR3 is 13 amino acids long. Written as DNA, the CDR3 is TGTGCCAGCAGTCCCTCAGGGTTTAACGGCTACACCTTC. Amino acids: CASSPSGFNGYTF.

The gene calls are TRBV29-1 and TRBJ2-2; D remains unclear. Germline-derived CDR1 and CDR2 are SQVTM and ANQGSEA. Trimming removed 4 bases from V and 0 bases from J, with 12 bases in between. This CDR3 has 15 residues. The CDR3 sequence is CSVVMGSSNTGELFF. The CDR3 DNA reads as TGCAGCGTTGTAATGGGGTCCTCGAACACCGGGGAGCTGTTTTTT.

The rearrangement joins TRBV4-1 to TRBJ2-3, with 8 bases matching TRBD2. In germline, CDR1 is MGHRA, CDR2 YSYEKL. The CDR3 runs to 16 residues. Unmatched junction bases numbered 9, after V lost 1 base and J lost 6 bases. The CDR3 spells CASSQGVGAGVDTQYF. Written as DNA, the CDR3 is TGCGCCAGCAGCCAAGGCGTGGGAGCGGGAGTGGATACGCAGTATTTT.

The J gene is TRBJ2-1, the V gene TRBV19, with 7 bases lining up with TRBD2. Germline trimming cut 4 bases from V and 6 bases from J; bases unmatched to any gene: 6. From germline, CDR1 is LNHDA and CDR2 SQIVND (reference sequence). There are 14 residues in the CDR3. The CDR3 here is CASSKQPSGNEQFF. CDR3 sequence (DNA): TGTGCCAGTAGTAAACAACCTAGCGGCAATGAGCAGTTCTTC. The entire variable domain, with the rest obtained from reference TRBV19 and TRBJ2-1, is as follows: DGGITQSPKYLFRKEGQNVTLSCEQNLNHDAMYWYRQDPGQGLRLIYYSQIVNDFQKGDIAEGYSVSREKKESFPLTVTSAQKNPTAFYLCASSKQPSGNEQFFGPGTRLTVL.

About this clone itself: Since a much larger clone is just one base distant, this may be a read error. The rearrangement uses TRBV6-1 and TRBJ1-5; D is possibly TRBD1 (6 bases). Germline loops: CDR1 MNHNS, CDR2 SASEGT. With 5 bases removed from V and 0 bases from J, the gap between germline ends came to 8 bases. CDR3 size: 14 residues. CDR3 residues: CASSQGFSNQPQHF. Here the CDR3 DNA reads TGTGCCAGCAGTCAGGGGTTTAGCAATCAGCCCCAGCATTTT.

The V and J genes are TRBV5-6 and TRBJ2-3; 7 positions match TRBD2. The CDR3 runs to 17 residues. The ends lost 4 bases at V and 0 bases at J; junction bases unmatched: 11. Germline-derived CDR1 and CDR2 are SGHDT and YYEEEE. The CDR3 sequence is CASSDQKERGSTDTQYF. The CDR3 DNA reads TGTGCCAGCAGCGATCAAAAAGAGCGGGGAAGCACAGATACGCAGTATTTT.

This chain connects TRBV6-1 to TRBJ2-7, with D maybe TRBD2 (5 bases). The CDR3 has 14 residues. Trimming cost V 1 base and J 3 bases, with 10 bases left between them. Germline CDR1 is MNHNS and CDR2 is SASEGT. The DNA for the CDR3 is TGTGCCAGCAGTGAAGTGGCTAGCAGCTACGAGCAGTACTTC. Translation: CASSEVASSYEQYF.

The chain uses TRBV4-3 and TRBJ2-1, with a tentative D call TRBD2 (5 bases). Trimming cost V 3 bases and J 8 bases, with 11 bases left between them. The CDR3 totals 13 residues. Germline lookup yields CDR1 LGHNA and CDR2 YSLEER. CDR3 protein: CASSQLFGDEQFF. CDR3 nucleotides: TGCGCCAGCAGCCAGCTTTTCGGGGATGAGCAGTTCTTC.

This clone was counted ten times or more. This chain connects TRBV10-3 to TRBJ2-5, with 10 bases identical to TRBD2. Germline CDR1 reads ENHRY; CDR2 reads SYGVKD. There are 17 residues in the CDR3. V shed 2 bases and J 4 bases; nucleotides not matched to a gene: 10. The CDR3 bases are TGTGCCATCAGTGAGGTCCTAGCGGGAGAGGGGGGAGAGACCCAGTACTTC. It codes for CAISEVLAGEGGETQYF.

The CDR3 loop reads CASSEQGKVSPYGYTF. CDR3 nucleotides: TGTGCCAGCAGCGAGCAGGGGAAGGTATCACCCTATGGCTACACCTTC. The chain links TRBV7-9 to TRBJ1-2, with D possibly matching TRBD1 (6 bases). Trimming removed 5 bases at V and 4 bases at J, with 20 bases between. The CDR3 totals 16 residues. CDR1 is SEHNR and CDR2 is FQNEAQ in the germline V gene (reference sequence).

The chain links TRBV18 to TRBJ2-1, with TRBD2 matching 9 bases. J lost 1 base, V lost 8 bases, and 6 bases had no gene match. The germline V gene encodes CDR1 KGHSH and CDR2 LQKENI. The CDR3 has 15 amino acids. This CDR3 is CASAEAGGSYNEQFF. CDR3 DNA sequence: TGTGCCAGCGCCGAAGCGGGAGGATCCTACAATGAGCAGTTCTTC.

The V and J genes are TRBV7-9 and TRBJ1-1; the D is unclear. Trimming pared 5 bases from V and 0 bases from J, leaving 13 bases between. Looked up from germline, CDR1 is SEHNR and CDR2 is FQNEAQ (reference sequence). The CDR3 covers 15 residues. The CDR3 here is CASSPKRIMNTEAFF. CDR3 DNA sequence: TGTGCCAGCAGCCCGAAACGGATAATGAACACTGAAGCTTTCTTT.

The rearrangement joins TRBV28 to TRBJ1-1; 12 bases are a match to TRBD1. The ends lost 2 bases at V and 4 bases at J; junction bases unmatched: 5. There are 16 residues in the CDR3. Germline-derived CDR1 and CDR2 are MDHEN and SYDVKM. The CDR3 loop is CASSLHPGQGATEAFF. The CDR3 nucleotides read TGTGCCAGCAGTTTACATCCGGGACAGGGGGCCACTGAAGCTTTCTTT.

This clone was counted between two and nine times. This sequence joins TRBV28 and TRBJ2-2; maybe TRBD2 (6 bases). The CDR3 is 15 residues long. Trimming stripped 2 bases from V and 7 bases from J, with 14 bases between. Germline V CDR1 and CDR2: MDHEN, SYDVKM. The DNA of the CDR3 is TGTGCCAGCAGTTTAGCGGGGACCCGTGGCGGGGAGCTGTTTTTT. It encodes CASSLAGTRGGELFF.

V is TRBV27 and J is TRBJ2-7; TRBD1 might be the D (7 bases). From germline, CDR1 is MNHEY and CDR2 SMNVEV (reference sequence). CDR3 length equals 17 residues. V was cut by 6 bases and J by 3 bases, with 24 bases left in between. The CDR3 sequence is CASSHLRGTGENYEQYF. CDR3 in DNA: TGTGCCAGCAGCCACCTGCGGGGAACAGGGGAGAACTACGAGCAGTACTTC.

The V and J genes are TRBV10-3 and TRBJ2-6; perhaps D is TRBD1 or TRBD2 (5 bases each). Germline values: CDR1 ENHRY, CDR2 SYGVKD. This CDR3 has 15 amino acids. Trimming removed 10 bases from V and 1 base from J, with 14 bases in between. The CDR3 DNA reads as TGTGCCACCGGAGGACAAATATCTGGGGCCAACGTCCTGACTTTC. It codes for CATGGQISGANVLTF.

This clone has just a few counts. The chain uses TRBV9 and TRBJ2-7; 8 nucleotides align to TRBD1. The CDR3 totals 14 residues. V shed 5 bases, J shed 3 bases, and the junction held 7 bases outside the gene matches. CDR1 and CDR2 (germline): SGDLS, YYNGEE. Here the CDR3 DNA reads TGTGCCAGCAGGCAGGGGGCGGTCGGCTACGAGCAGTACTTC. Translation: CASRQGAVGYEQYF. Full variable domain (outside the CDR3, taken from reference TRBV9 and TRBJ2-7): DSGVTQTPKHLITATGQRVTLRCSPRSGDLSVYWYQQSLDQGLQFLIQYYNGEERAKGNILERFSAQQFPDLHSELNLSSLELGDSALYFCASRQGAVGYEQYFGPGTRLTVT.

The table lists this clone with a count of one. V and J are TRBV12-2 and TRBJ1-2; the D segment call TRBD1 is taken from the table without a DNA check. TRBV12-2 is deemed a pseudogene. The CDR3 covers 16 residues. The DNA for the CDR3 is TGTGCAAGTCGCTTAGTTACAGGGGGCGTGAGGTATGGCTACACCTTC. Translation: CASRLVTGGVRYGYTF.

This chain links TRBV7-2 with TRBJ1-1, with 7 bases fitting TRBD1. Per the germline V gene, CDR1 is SGHTA and CDR2 is FQGNSA. The CDR3 has 18 amino acids. Trimming at V came to 2 bases and at J to 5 bases, leaving 17 bases not matched to a gene. This chain's CDR3 is CASSLFGVSRGPGTEAFF. CDR3 nucleotides: TGTGCCAGCAGCTTATTTGGGGTTTCGAGGGGGCCAGGGACTGAAGCTTTCTTT.

On this clone itself: The same CDR3 also results from other DNA sequences found in this sample. The V gene is TRBV2, the J gene TRBJ1-1, with 7 nucleotides matching TRBD1. In germline, CDR1 is SNHLY, CDR2 FYNNEI. Trimming cost V 6 bases and J 1 base; bases outside gene matches: 2. The CDR3 is made up of 13 amino acids. CDR3 residues: CASSGQANTEAFF. The CDR3 nucleotides are TGTGCCAGCAGCGGACAGGCGAACACTGAAGCTTTCTTT.

The chain recombines TRBV5-1 with TRBJ1-4, with 12 bases identical to TRBD1. The CDR3 runs to 18 residues. The germline gives CDR1 SGHRS, CDR2 YFSETQ. J gave up 2 bases and V 4 bases, and 9 bases lay outside the gene matches. The DNA of the CDR3 is TGCGCCAGCAGCCTGAAGGGGACAGGGGGCTTGACTAATGAAAAACTGTTTTTT. Translated, it gives CASSLKGTGGLTNEKLFF.

The rearrangement uses TRBV18 and TRBJ2-3, with D possibly being TRBD2 (6 bases). The CDR3 consists of 15 residues. The V end was cut by 0 bases, the J end by 2 bases, with 9 bases between. Germline-derived CDR1 and CDR2 are KGHSH and LQKENI. The CDR3 sequence: CASSPPGRFTDTQYF. The CDR3 nucleotides are TGTGCCAGCTCACCACCCGGGAGATTCACAGATACGCAGTATTTT.

The table lists this clone with a count of one. The CDR3 coding sequence is TGTGCCAGTAGTATGGTCCGGATGTCCGGAAACACCATATATTTT. This codes for CASSMVRMSGNTIYF. The V call is TRBV19, the J call TRBJ1-3; no clear D. V lost 3 bases and J 4 bases, leaving 13 bases between the germline ends. Germline CDR1 is LNHDA and CDR2 is SQIVND (reference sequence). The CDR3 totals 15 residues. The full variable domain, with the rest looked up from reference TRBV19 and TRBJ1-3, is DGGITQSPKYLFRKEGQNVTLSCEQNLNHDAMYWYRQDPGQGLRLIYYSQIVNDFQKGDIAEGYSVSREKKESFPLTVTSAQKNPTAFYLCASSMVRMSGNTIYFGEGSWLTVV.

This clone came up many times. The J gene is TRBJ2-1, the V gene TRBV29-1, with D unresolved. The CDR3 contains 15 residues. The V end lost 4 bases, the J end lost 2 bases, and 15 bases lay between the germline ends. The germline V gene has CDR1 SQVTM and CDR2 ANQGSEA. CDR3 sequence: CSVGIEPSPYNEQFF. The CDR3 DNA follows: TGCAGCGTTGGAATTGAGCCTTCTCCCTACAATGAGCAGTTCTTC.

The V and J genes are TRBV5-1 and TRBJ2-1; no clear D. V was trimmed by 4 bases and J by 8 bases, leaving 13 bases between them. Germline V gene sequence: CDR1 SGHRS, CDR2 YFSETQ. The CDR3 is made up of 13 amino acids. CDR3 nucleotide sequence: TGCGCCAGCAGCCCCGCAGACCACGATGAGCAGTTCTTC. It encodes CASSPADHDEQFF.